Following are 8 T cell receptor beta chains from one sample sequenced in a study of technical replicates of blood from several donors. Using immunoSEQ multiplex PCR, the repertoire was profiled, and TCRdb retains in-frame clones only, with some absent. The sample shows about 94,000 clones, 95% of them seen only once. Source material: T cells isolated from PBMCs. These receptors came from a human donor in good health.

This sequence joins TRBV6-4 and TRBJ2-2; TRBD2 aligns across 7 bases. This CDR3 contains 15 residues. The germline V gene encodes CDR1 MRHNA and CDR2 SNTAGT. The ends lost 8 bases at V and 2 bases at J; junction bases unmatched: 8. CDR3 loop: CASSRGGGNTGELFF. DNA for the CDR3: TGTGCCAGCTCCCGTGGGGGGGGAAACACCGGGGAGCTGTTTTTT.

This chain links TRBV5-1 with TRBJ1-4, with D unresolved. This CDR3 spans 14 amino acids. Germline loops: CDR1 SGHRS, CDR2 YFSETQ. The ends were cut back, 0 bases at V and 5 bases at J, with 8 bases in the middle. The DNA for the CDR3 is TGCGCCAGCAGCTTGGACACATCGAATGAAAAACTGTTTTTT. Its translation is CASSLDTSNEKLFF.

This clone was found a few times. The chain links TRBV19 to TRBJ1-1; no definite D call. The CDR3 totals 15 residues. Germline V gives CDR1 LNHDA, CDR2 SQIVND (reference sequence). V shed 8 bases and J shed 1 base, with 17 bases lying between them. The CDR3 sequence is CASAKMRRENTEAFF. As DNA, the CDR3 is TGTGCCAGTGCCAAAATGCGGAGGGAGAACACTGAAGCTTTCTTT.

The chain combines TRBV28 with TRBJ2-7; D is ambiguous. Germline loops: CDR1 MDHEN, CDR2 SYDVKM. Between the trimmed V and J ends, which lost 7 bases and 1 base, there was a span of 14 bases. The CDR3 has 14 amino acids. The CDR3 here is CASTPGGQSYEQYF. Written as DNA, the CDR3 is TGTGCCAGCACCCCCGGTGGGCAGTCCTACGAGCAGTACTTC.

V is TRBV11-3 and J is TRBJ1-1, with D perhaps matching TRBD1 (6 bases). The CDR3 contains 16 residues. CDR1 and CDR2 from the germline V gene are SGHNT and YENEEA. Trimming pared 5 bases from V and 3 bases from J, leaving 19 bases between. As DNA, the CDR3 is TGTGCCAGCAGCCCGGGAGGGGGTCGGATCGACACTGAAGCTTTCTTT. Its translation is CASSPGGGRIDTEAFF.

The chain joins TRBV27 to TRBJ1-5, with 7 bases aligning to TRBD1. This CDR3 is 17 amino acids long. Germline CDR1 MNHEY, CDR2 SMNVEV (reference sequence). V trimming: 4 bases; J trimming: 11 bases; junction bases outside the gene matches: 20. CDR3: CASSSEQGLANIRTQHF. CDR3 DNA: TGTGCCAGCAGTTCAGAACAGGGGTTAGCCAATATCAGGACCCAGCATTTT.

The CDR3 here is CASSLMGANTEAFF. The CDR3 coding sequence is TGTGCCAGCAGCCTTATGGGGGCTAACACTGAAGCTTTCTTT. The chain is built from TRBV7-8 and TRBJ1-1; D is possibly TRBD1 (6 bases). With 5 bases removed from V and 2 bases from J, the gap between germline ends came to 12 bases. Germline-derived CDR1 and CDR2 are SGHVS and FQNEAQ. The CDR3 sequence is 14 residues long. Filled out from reference TRBV7-8 and TRBJ1-1, the complete variable domain reads GAGVSQSPRYKVAKRGQDVALRCDPISGHVSLFWYQQALGQGPEFLTYFQNEAQLDKSGLPSDRFFAERPEGSVSTLKIQRTQQEDSAVYLCASSLMGANTEAFFGQGTRLTVV.

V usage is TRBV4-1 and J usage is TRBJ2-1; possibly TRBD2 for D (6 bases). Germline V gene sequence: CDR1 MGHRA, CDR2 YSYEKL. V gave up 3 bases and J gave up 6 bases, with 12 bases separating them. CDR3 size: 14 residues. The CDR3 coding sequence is TGCGCCAGCAGCCATGGGGGGTTCCGCAATGAGCAGTTCTTC. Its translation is CASSHGGFRNEQFF.